This T cell receptor (beta chain) stems from a study of shared clonotypes between healthy human individuals. Across the study: Each donor's CD8 memory used one plate, CD8 naive two, each CD4 subset three.

This clone was found once. What it binds is not known. The CDR3 loop spans 14 amino acids. Germline V gene sequence: CDR1 MNHNS, CDR2 SASEGT. V shed 6 bases and J shed 2 bases, with 12 bases lying between them. Study-level findings and limits: Genetic and exposure-history diversity was limited by the small donor number.

Clones were sequenced by immunoSEQ multiplex PCR, and TCRdb holds only the in-frame ones, with some missing. The table has more than 2 million clones, 85% to 95% seen once. This receptor was identified in a man aged 18 to 35 in good health. The genes are TRBV6-1 and TRBJ2-3; the D gene is possibly TRBD2 (5 bases). The sample taken for sequencing was naive CD4+ T cells sorted from blood. Sample subset: CD45RA+ positively selected. The CDR3: CASRRGLDTDTQYF. The CDR3, as DNA: TGTGCCAGCAGAAGAGGACTCGACACAGATACGCAGTATTTT.